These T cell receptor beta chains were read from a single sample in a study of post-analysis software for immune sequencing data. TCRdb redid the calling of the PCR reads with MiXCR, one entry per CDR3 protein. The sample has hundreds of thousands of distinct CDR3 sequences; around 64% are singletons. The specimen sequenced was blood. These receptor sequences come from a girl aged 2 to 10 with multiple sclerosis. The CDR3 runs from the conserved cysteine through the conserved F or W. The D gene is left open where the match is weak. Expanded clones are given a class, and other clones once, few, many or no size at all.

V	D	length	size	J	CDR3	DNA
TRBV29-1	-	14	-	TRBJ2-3	CSGVLVSSTDTQYF	TGCAGCGGAGTATTAGTGTCTAGCACAGATACGCAGTATTTT
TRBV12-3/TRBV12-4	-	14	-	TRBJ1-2	CASSEATLLYGYTF	TGTGCCAGCAGTGAGGCCACCTTGCTCTATGGCTACACCTTC
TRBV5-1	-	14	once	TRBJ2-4	CASSFADGTRIQYF	TGCGCCAGCAGCTTCGCAGACGGGACGCGAATTCAGTACTTC
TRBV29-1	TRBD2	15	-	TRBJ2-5	CSVGGVGGLVETQYF	TGCAGCGTTGGCGGGGTGGGAGGGCTCGTGGAGACCCAGTACTTC
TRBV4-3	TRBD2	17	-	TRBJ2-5	CASSQEGGGARLETQYF	TGCGCCAGCAGCCAAGAGGGCGGGGGGGCCCGACTTGAGACCCAGTACTTC
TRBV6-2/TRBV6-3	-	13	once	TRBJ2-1	CASSPPGRTETFF	TGTGCCAGTAGTCCCCCCGGACGGACTGAAACGTTCTTC
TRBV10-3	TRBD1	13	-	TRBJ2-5	CATGTGYQETQYF	TGTGCCACCGGGACAGGCTACCAAGAGACCCAGTACTTC
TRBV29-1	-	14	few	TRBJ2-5	CSVRRLGPQETQYF	TGCAGCGTCCGAAGGCTCGGGCCACAAGAGACCCAGTACTTC
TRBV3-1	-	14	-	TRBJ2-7	CASSPGPDRYEQYF	TGTGCCAGCAGCCCCGGACCCGACCGTTACGAGCAGTACTTC
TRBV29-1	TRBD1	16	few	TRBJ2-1	CSVRYRGGLSYNEQFF	TGCAGCGTTAGATACAGAGGGGGCCTCTCCTACAATGAGCAGTTCTTC
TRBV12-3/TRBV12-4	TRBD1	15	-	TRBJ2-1	CASSLRDRDIDEQFF	TGTGCCAGCAGTCTCCGGGACAGGGATATTGATGAGCAGTTCTTC
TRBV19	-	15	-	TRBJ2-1	CASSTSIGSYNEQFF	TGTGCCAGTAGTACCTCAATCGGGTCCTACAATGAGCAGTTCTTC
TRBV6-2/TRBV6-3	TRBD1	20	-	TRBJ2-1	CASTSRLRTGSLSSYNEQFF	TGTGCCAGCACCTCCCGACTCAGGACAGGGAGCCTTAGCTCCTACAATGAGCAGTTCTTC
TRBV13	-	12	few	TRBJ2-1	CASRRDGNEQFF	TGTGCCAGCCGTCGGGACGGCAATGAGCAGTTCTTC
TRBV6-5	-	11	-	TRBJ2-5	CASSLGFDQYF	TGTGCCAGCAGCCTCGGTTTTGATCAGTACTTC
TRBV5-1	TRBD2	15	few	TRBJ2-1	CASSLAHTREGEQFF	TGCGCCAGCAGCTTGGCCCATACTAGGGAGGGTGAGCAGTTCTTC